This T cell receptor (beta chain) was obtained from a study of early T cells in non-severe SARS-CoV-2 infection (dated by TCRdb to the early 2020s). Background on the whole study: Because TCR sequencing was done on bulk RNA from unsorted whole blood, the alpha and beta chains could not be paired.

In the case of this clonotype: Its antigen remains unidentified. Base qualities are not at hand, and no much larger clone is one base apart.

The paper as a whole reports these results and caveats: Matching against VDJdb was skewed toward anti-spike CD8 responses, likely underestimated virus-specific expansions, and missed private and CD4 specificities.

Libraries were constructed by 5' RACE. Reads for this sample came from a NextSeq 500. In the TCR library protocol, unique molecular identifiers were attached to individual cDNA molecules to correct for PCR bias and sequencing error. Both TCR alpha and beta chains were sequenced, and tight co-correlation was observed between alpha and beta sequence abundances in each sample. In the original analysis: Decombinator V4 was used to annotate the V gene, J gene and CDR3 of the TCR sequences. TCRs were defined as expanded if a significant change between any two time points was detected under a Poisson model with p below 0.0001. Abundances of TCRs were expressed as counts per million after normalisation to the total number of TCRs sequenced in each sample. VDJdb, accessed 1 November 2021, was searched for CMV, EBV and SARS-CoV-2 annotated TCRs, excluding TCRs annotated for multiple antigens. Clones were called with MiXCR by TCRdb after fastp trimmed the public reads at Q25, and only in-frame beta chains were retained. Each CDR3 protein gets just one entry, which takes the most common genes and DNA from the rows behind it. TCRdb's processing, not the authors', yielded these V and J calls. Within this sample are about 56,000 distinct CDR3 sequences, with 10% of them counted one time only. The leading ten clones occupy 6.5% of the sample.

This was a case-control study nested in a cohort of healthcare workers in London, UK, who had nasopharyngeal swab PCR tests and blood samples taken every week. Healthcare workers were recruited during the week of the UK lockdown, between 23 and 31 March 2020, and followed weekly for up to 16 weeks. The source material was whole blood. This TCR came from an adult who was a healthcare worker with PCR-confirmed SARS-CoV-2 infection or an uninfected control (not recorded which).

The CDR3 sequence is CASSQSGTKNIQYF. The DNA reads as follows: TGTGCCAGCAGCCAGTCTGGGACCAAAAACATTCAGTACTTC. The rearrangement joined TRBV3-1 to TRBJ2-4, with the D gene not confidently named. CDR1 and CDR2, per the germline V gene (reference sequence), are LGHDT and YNNKEL. Relative to germline, V is 3 bases shorter and J is 2 bases shorter, with 8 bases between their ends. Its CDR3 holds 14 amino acids, cysteine through phenylalanine. Only the CDR3 portion is preserved as DNA: 42 bases, with reading frame beginning at the first base.